This T cell receptor (beta chain) comes out of a study of shared clonotypes between healthy human individuals. Study processing details: From ImmunoSEQ came sequences covering only the junction and carrying no quality scores, so filtering differed. Produced via immunoSEQ multiplex PCR; TCRdb's table is partial and in-frame only. The DNA gave D and trimming, while V, J and clone size come from that table. The table lists 2,500,000 or so clones, 80% to 95% of them singletons. The CDR3 totals 13 residues. The V segment lost 6 bases and the J segment 3 bases; nucleotides outside the gene matches: 3. Germline V gene sequence: CDR1 SGHTA, CDR2 FQGNSA. A CD45RA-negative memory subset and a CD45RA+ naive subset were separated from the CD4+ cells.

Sequenced sample: naive CD4+ T cells from PBMCs. The subset was: CD45RA+ positively selected. The source of this sequence is a man aged 18 to 35 in good health. Some clones in this sample may be carry-over from other donors' samples. The chain has TRBV7-2 and TRBJ1-2, with TRBD1 identical over 8 bases. The CDR3: CASRQTGDYGYTF. The CDR3 coding sequence is TGTGCCAGCAGACAGACAGGGGACTATGGCTACACCTTC.